This is a list of T cell receptor beta chains from one sample in a study of T cell changes during pregnancy in multiple sclerosis. Produced via immunoSEQ multiplex PCR; TCRdb's table is partial and in-frame only. The sample records 45,000 to 60,000 clones, around 89% being singletons. Sequences were derived from CD8+ T cells from peripheral blood mononuclear cells, sampled in the second trimester of pregnancy. These receptors all come from a female donor with multiple sclerosis, enrolled in a pregnancy study. CDR3s include the opening cysteine and the closing phenylalanine or tryptophan. The D gene is left open where the match is weak. Not all rows give a size; the values are once, few, many and, for expanded clones, a class.

-,-,TRBV29-1,TRBJ1-2,CSVAARAGHYTF,TGCAGCGTTGCAGCGCGGGCCGGGCACTACACCTTC
TRBD1,-,TRBV18,TRBJ2-1,CASSPWDRGDEQFF,TGTGCCAGCTCACCCTGGGACAGGGGGGATGAGCAGTTCTTC
-,-,TRBV7-7,TRBJ2-1,CASSPLAARGYNEQFF,TGTGCTAGCAGCCCACTAGCCGCGCGCGGCTACAATGAGCAGTTCTTC
-,once,TRBV19,TRBJ1-3,CARNRNTIYF,TGTGCCAGAAACCGGAACACCATATATTTT
TRBD2,-,TRBV7-2,TRBJ2-1,CASSSLRLAASEQFF,TGTGCCAGCAGCTCTCTTAGACTAGCAGCGAGTGAGCAGTTCTTC
TRBD2,-,TRBV5-4,TRBJ2-5,CASSLTSGSQRPQYF,TGTGCCAGCAGCTTGACTAGCGGGTCCCAAAGGCCCCAGTACTTC
-,once,TRBV11-2,TRBJ1-4,CASRERGNEKLFF,TGTGCCAGCAGAGAAAGAGGGAATGAAAAACTGTTTTTT
-,-,TRBV30,TRBJ2-7,CAWSGRVALYEQYF,TGTGCCTGGAGTGGGAGGGTGGCCCTCTACGAGCAGTACTTC
-,few,TRBV7-9,TRBJ1-1,CASSLGSTEAFF,TGTGCCAGCAGCTTAGGGAGTACTGAAGCTTTCTTT
TRBD2,-,TRBV19,TRBJ2-1,CATSGNYNEQFF,TGTGCCACTAGCGGGAATTACAATGAGCAGTTCTTC
-,-,TRBV7-9,TRBJ2-1,CASSLPRAPGYNEQFF,TGTGCCAGCAGCCTCCCGCGGGCGCCAGGATACAATGAGCAGTTCTTC
-,-,TRBV2,TRBJ1-5,CASSDRSPSVGPQHF,TGTGCCAGCAGTGACCGGTCCCCATCTGTTGGGCCCCAGCATTTT
-,-,TRBV6-1,TRBJ1-1,CASSEITTSSTRTEAFF,TGTGCCAGCAGTGAAATAACAACTTCTTCAACCAGGACTGAAGCTTTCTTT
TRBD1,-,TRBV7-9,TRBJ2-7,CASSLAQGVRYEQYF,TGTGCCAGCAGCTTAGCGCAGGGGGTGAGATACGAGCAGTACTTC
-,-,TRBV5-1,TRBJ1-1,CASSPRGGNTEAFF,TGCGCCAGCAGCCCCAGGGGTGGAAACACTGAAGCTTTCTTT
-,-,TRBV29-1,TRBJ2-2,CSVEQGITGELFF,TGCAGCGTTGAGCAGGGAATCACCGGGGAGCTGTTTTTT
-,-,TRBV6-1,TRBJ2-2,CASSEGVRAGELFF,TGTGCCAGCAGTGAAGGAGTACGTGCCGGGGAGCTGTTTTTT